These 5 T cell receptor beta chains share one sample of origin, sequenced in a study of blood T cell repertoires in COVID-19. Measured with immunoSEQ multiplex PCR; TCRdb has only the in-frame clones, and not every one. The data show around 140,000 clones, around 84% seen once. Sequenced material: peripheral blood. Source of these receptors: a human donor in a cohort sampled during active COVID-19.

The chain joins TRBV2 to TRBJ1-5; TRBD1 aligns across 7 bases. J gave up 6 bases and V 5 bases, and 16 bases lay outside the gene matches. The CDR3 has 17 residues. Germline V CDR1 and CDR2: SNHLY, FYNNEI. The CDR3 nucleotides are TGTGCCAGCAGTAGGGTAAGGGGGCGGTTTTCAGGTCAGCCCCAGCATTTT. This encodes CASSRVRGRFSGQPQHF.

This chain links TRBV7-2 with TRBJ1-6; 7 bases match TRBD1. Germline CDR1 reads SGHTA; CDR2 reads FQGNSA. Trimming took 5 bases from V and 10 from J; bases not matched to a gene: 8. The CDR3 is 14 residues long. The CDR3 sequence is CASSHRDSFSPLHF. The CDR3 DNA reads as TGTGCCAGCAGCCATAGGGACAGTTTCTCACCCCTCCACTTT.

This chain uses TRBV7-8 with TRBJ2-2; the match to TRBD1 covers 8 bases. Germline CDR1 SGHVS, CDR2 FQNEAQ. The ends lost 5 bases at V and 6 bases at J; junction bases unmatched: 8. The CDR3 runs to 15 residues. DNA for the CDR3: TGTGCCAGCAGCCGAGGACAGGGCTTTGCCGGGGAGCTGTTTTTT. Its translation: CASSRGQGFAGELFF.

V gene TRBV2 combines with J gene TRBJ2-3, with 13 positions matching TRBD2. The germline CDR1 and CDR2 sequences are SNHLY and FYNNEI. V gave up 7 bases and J gave up 0 bases; unmatched junction bases: 7. This CDR3 has 17 amino acids. The CDR3 protein is CASNGLAGVRSTDTQYF. CDR3 DNA: TGTGCCAGCAATGGACTAGCGGGAGTCAGGAGCACAGATACGCAGTATTTT.

The J gene is TRBJ2-7, the V gene TRBV6-5; 8 nucleotides line up with TRBD2. The CDR3 is 15 residues long. Germline assignment: CDR1 MNHEY and CDR2 SVGAGI. Trimming cost V 5 bases and J 2 bases; bases outside gene matches: 8. The DNA of the CDR3 is TGTGCCAGCAGTACGGTATACGGGGGGGCCTACGAGCAGTACTTC. Translation: CASSTVYGGAYEQYF.